This T cell receptor (beta chain) was recovered during a study of blood T cells in healthy people across ages. Study-wide points: Greater diversity and more naive CD4+ cells were seen in long-lived donors than in aged donors. Per million T cells, the diversity of TCR beta decreased roughly linearly as age advanced.

This clonotype was counted ten times or more. Its antigen remains unidentified. The use of a sample-barcoded 5' primer and a J-beta primer mix characterized a second PCR of roughly 7 to 11 cycles. TCRdb redid the calling of the 5' RACE reads with MiXCR, one entry per CDR3 protein. The data show roughly 650,000 distinct CDR3 sequences, about 30% seen once. CDR3 length equals 12 residues. Deletions cut 3 bases from V and 4 bases from J, with 7 bases between. This receptor was identified in a woman at least 80 years old in good health. The chain couples TRBV12-3 or TRBV12-4 to TRBJ2-7; D call uncertain. Sequenced material: blood. The CDR3: CASSFVFYEQYF. Written as DNA, the CDR3 is TGTGCCAGCAGTTTCGTCTTTTACGAGCAGTACTTC.